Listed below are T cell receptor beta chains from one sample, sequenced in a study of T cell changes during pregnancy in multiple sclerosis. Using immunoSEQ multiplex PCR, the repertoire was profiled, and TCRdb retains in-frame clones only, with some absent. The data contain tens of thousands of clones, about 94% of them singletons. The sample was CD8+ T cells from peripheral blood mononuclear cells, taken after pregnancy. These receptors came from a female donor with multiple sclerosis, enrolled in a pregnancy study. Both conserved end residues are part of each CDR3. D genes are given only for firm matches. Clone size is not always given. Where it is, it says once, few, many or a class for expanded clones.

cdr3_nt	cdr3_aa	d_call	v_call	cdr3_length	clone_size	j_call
TGTGCCAGCAGCTTTGGGGTGGGAGTCCCCTACAATGAGCAGTTCTTC	CASSFGVGVPYNEQFF	.	TRBV7-6	16	.	TRBJ2-1
TGTGCCAGCATTCTAGGCGAGCAGTACTTC	CASILGEQYF	.	TRBV2	10	.	TRBJ2-7
TGTGCCAGCGTGGACTTTAGCTCCTACGAGCAGTACTTC	CASVDFSSYEQYF	.	TRBV6-1	13	.	TRBJ2-7
TGTGCCACGGTAGCCGGAGGTGCGAACACCGGGGAGCTGTTTTTT	CATVAGGANTGELFF	.	TRBV2	15	.	TRBJ2-2
TGTGCCAGCAGCGCTGAAACAGGGGGCTCGGAGACCCAGTACTTC	CASSAETGGSETQYF	TRBD1	TRBV9	15	once	TRBJ2-5
TGTGCCAGCAGCCCTACCTGGGACACCGAAATACCTAGCACAGATACGCAGTATTTT	CASSPTWDTEIPSTDTQYF	.	TRBV27	19	.	TRBJ2-3
TGCAGCGTTGTTGGGAGTAAGACTGAAGCTTTCTTT	CSVVGSKTEAFF	.	TRBV29-1	12	few	TRBJ1-1
TGTGCCAGCAGCGAAACAGGGGCAGGGGTATATAATTCACCCCTCCACTTT	CASSETGAGVYNSPLHF	TRBD1	TRBV7-9	17	.	TRBJ1-6
TGTGCCAGCAGTTTATCGTTATTGGGACAGGCCAACAATGAGCAGTTCTTC	CASSLSLLGQANNEQFF	TRBD1	TRBV27	17	once	TRBJ2-1
TGTGCCAGCAGCGTACAAGAGCAGGGTCTCCAAGAGACCCAGTACTTC	CASSVQEQGLQETQYF	.	TRBV9	16	.	TRBJ2-5
TGTGCCAGCATAGGACTAGCGGGGGGGAGCTCCTACAATGAGCAGTTCTTC	CASIGLAGGSSYNEQFF	TRBD2	TRBV2	17	.	TRBJ2-1
TGTGCCAGCAGCTCTGACAGGAAAGGCAATCAGCCCCAGCATTTT	CASSSDRKGNQPQHF	.	TRBV7-3	15	.	TRBJ1-5
TGTGCCAGCAGCTTGACAGGGAGCTCCTATAATTCACCCCTCCACTTT	CASSLTGSSYNSPLHF	TRBD1	TRBV7-9	16	.	TRBJ1-6
TGCGCCAGCAGCCTGGAGAGCACCGGGGAGCTGTTTTTT	CASSLESTGELFF	.	TRBV5-1	13	.	TRBJ2-2
TGTGCCAGCAGCTCCGGACAGGGTCCCTACAATGAGCAGTTCTTC	CASSSGQGPYNEQFF	TRBD1	TRBV7-9	15	.	TRBJ2-1
TGTGCCAGCAGCTTAATTGGCGGGTTTGTCTCCGAGCAGTACTTC	CASSLIGGFVSEQYF	.	TRBV7-6	15	.	TRBJ2-7
TGTGCCAGCAGCCCCCTACCAGCGGGAGGGGTACAAGAGACCCAGTACTTC	CASSPLPAGGVQETQYF	TRBD2	TRBV4-2	17	.	TRBJ2-5
TGTGCCAGCAGCCAGGGGGATGGGGCCAACGTCCTGACTTTC	CASSQGDGANVLTF	TRBD1	TRBV5-4	14	.	TRBJ2-6
TGTGCCAGCAGTTGGACTAGCGGGAGTGAGGGGACCCAGTACTTC	CASSWTSGSEGTQYF	TRBD2	TRBV28	15	.	TRBJ2-5
TGTGCCAGTAGTACTTTTTTTTTGGACAGGGGTGATCAGCCCCAGCATTTT	CASSTFFLDRGDQPQHF	TRBD1	TRBV19	17	.	TRBJ1-5
TGTGCCAGCAGCCCTCACTCAGGCCTTCGCACAGATACGCAGTATTTT	CASSPHSGLRTDTQYF	.	TRBV7-9	16	.	TRBJ2-3
TGTGCCAGCACCCCGGGGGGGTCTGGAAACACCATATATTTT	CASTPGGSGNTIYF	.	TRBV5-4	14	.	TRBJ1-3
TGTGCCAGCAGTCAGACAGATCAGCCCCAGCATTTT	CASSQTDQPQHF	.	TRBV2	12	.	TRBJ1-5
TGTGCCAGCAGTTTGTCTCCCTACGAGCAGTACTTC	CASSLSPYEQYF	.	TRBV27	12	.	TRBJ2-7
TGCGCCAGCAGAATAGGGGGCTATGGCACTGAAGCTTTCTTT	CASRIGGYGTEAFF	TRBD1	TRBV5-1	14	.	TRBJ1-1
TGTGCCAGCAGCTTCCCGACGGGGGGGGACACTGAAGCTTTCTTT	CASSFPTGGDTEAFF	.	TRBV7-9	15	once	TRBJ1-1
TGTGCCAGCAGCTCTCCTGGGAGACTAGCGTCCTACGAGCAGTACTTC	CASSSPGRLASYEQYF	TRBD2	TRBV7-2	16	.	TRBJ2-7
TGTGCCAGCAGCCTGGAGGGGGCCCCTAATGAAAAACTGTTTTTT	CASSLEGAPNEKLFF	TRBD1	TRBV5-8	15	.	TRBJ1-4
TGTGCCAGTATAAGAGGTACTGAAGCTTTCTTT	CASIRGTEAFF	.	TRBV5-5	11	.	TRBJ1-1
TGTGCCAGCAGTTTAGCCCCGTCCCGGGTGCACGCGGGATACAATGAGCAGTTCTTC	CASSLAPSRVHAGYNEQFF	.	TRBV27	19	once	TRBJ2-1
TGTGCCAGCAGCCAGGGGCTGAACACTGAAGCTTTCTTT	CASSQGLNTEAFF	.	TRBV11-2	13	.	TRBJ1-1
TGCAGTGCTAGGGGGCAGACTGAAGCTTTCTTT	CSARGQTEAFF	.	TRBV20-1	11	.	TRBJ1-1
TGTGCCACCGGAGGGGCGGGAGAGCAGTACTTC	CATGGAGEQYF	.	TRBV27	11	.	TRBJ2-7
TGTGCCAGCAGTGAACCCCAGTCCTTATTTTTT	CASSEPQSLFF	.	TRBV2	11	.	TRBJ1-3
TGTGCCAGCAGCTCCCCGGTTCAACAGACCTACGAGCAGTACTTC	CASSSPVQQTYEQYF	.	TRBV7-9	15	.	TRBJ2-7
TGTGCCAGCAGCTCTTCAAGCGGGAGTAAGACCCAGTACTTC	CASSSSSGSKTQYF	TRBD2	TRBV7-9	14	.	TRBJ2-5
TGTGCCAGCAGTGACTCAGAGCCCTACGAGCAGTACTTC	CASSDSEPYEQYF	.	TRBV6-6	13	.	TRBJ2-7
TGTGCCGGGGGGGTTCACGAGCAGTACTTC	CAGGVHEQYF	TRBD2	TRBV30	10	.	TRBJ2-7
TGTGCCAGCAGCCAAAGGACTAGCGGAGGGGTCGGTGAGCAGTTCTTC	CASSQRTSGGVGEQFF	TRBD2	TRBV14	16	.	TRBJ2-1
TGTGCCAGCAGTGAACGGGGTCTCAATCAGCCCCAGCATTTT	CASSERGLNQPQHF	.	TRBV2	14	.	TRBJ1-5
TGTGCCAGCAACTCGGGACAGATGACATATGGCTACACCTTC	CASNSGQMTYGYTF	TRBD1	TRBV28	14	.	TRBJ1-2
TGCGCCAGCAGCCACGACCTGACAGGGGTCTACGAGCAGTACTTC	CASSHDLTGVYEQYF	TRBD1	TRBV4-3	15	once	TRBJ2-7
TGTGCCAGCAGACCTCAGGGGACAGGGGGCACCGAGCAGTACTTC	CASRPQGTGGTEQYF	TRBD1	TRBV6-5	15	.	TRBJ2-7
TGTGCCAGCAGTTACTTCGGGGGCTACGAGCAGTACTTC	CASSYFGGYEQYF	.	TRBV6-5	13	.	TRBJ2-7
TGTGCCAGCAGCGTAGGAGGGAGTAGTCCACCCCTCCACTTT	CASSVGGSSPPLHF	.	TRBV9	14	.	TRBJ1-6
TGTGCCAGCAGTTTAGCAGCGCCGACTGTACTGGGCTCCTACAATGAGCAGTTCTTC	CASSLAAPTVLGSYNEQFF	.	TRBV28	19	once	TRBJ2-1
TGCGCCAGCAGCTTGGTGGGACAGGGGGAGAGGGACACTGAAGCTTTCTTT	CASSLVGQGERDTEAFF	TRBD1	TRBV5-1	17	.	TRBJ1-1
TGTGCCAGCAGCGCGCCTCCGGTGAACACTGAAGCTTTCTTT	CASSAPPVNTEAFF	.	TRBV9	14	.	TRBJ1-1
TGTGCCAGCAGTGAAGCGCCAGGGTCGGCATATGGCTACACCTTC	CASSEAPGSAYGYTF	.	TRBV2	15	.	TRBJ1-2
TGCAGCGTTGGGGACAGTCCCTACGAGCAGTACTTC	CSVGDSPYEQYF	TRBD1	TRBV29-1	12	.	TRBJ2-7
TGTGCCAGCAGTGCCCAGGGTGGCAGCTATGGCTACACCTTC	CASSAQGGSYGYTF	.	TRBV6-5	14	.	TRBJ1-2
TGTGCCAGCAGTTTCTCCCTCGACAGGGGGCGACTAGCAGGGGGCTACGAGCAGTACTTC	CASSFSLDRGRLAGGYEQYF	TRBD1	TRBV28	20	.	TRBJ2-7
TGTGCCAGCAGCTCAAGCGGAGGGCTAAGGGAGCAGTACTTC	CASSSSGGLREQYF	.	TRBV13	14	few	TRBJ2-7
TGTGCCAGCAGCTCGCCGGGACAGGGCATAGCTAATGAAAAACTGTTTTTT	CASSSPGQGIANEKLFF	TRBD1	TRBV7-9	17	.	TRBJ1-4
TGTGCCAGCAGTTCCCCGGGACAGGGTAGAACCGAAAAACTGTTTTTT	CASSSPGQGRTEKLFF	TRBD1	TRBV27	16	.	TRBJ1-4
TGTGCCAGTAGTCTGACAGGGTCCAATCAGCCCCAGCATTTT	CASSLTGSNQPQHF	TRBD1	TRBV19	14	once	TRBJ1-5
TGTGCCACCAGCAGAGACAGGGGTTCTGGCTATGGCTACACCTTC	CATSRDRGSGYGYTF	.	TRBV15	15	.	TRBJ1-2
TGTGCCAGCAGCTTATCTGTGGAGACCTACGAGCAGTACTTC	CASSLSVETYEQYF	.	TRBV11-2	14	.	TRBJ2-7
TGTGCCAGCAGCTTAGGGAGGTTCGGGACAGGGGAAGGCGGCTACACCTTC	CASSLGRFGTGEGGYTF	TRBD1	TRBV7-9	17	.	TRBJ1-2
TGTGCCAGCAGCTATGAGGCAGGGGGCTACAACTATGGCTACACCTTC	CASSYEAGGYNYGYTF	TRBD1	TRBV5-5	16	once	TRBJ1-2